These T cell receptor beta chains were read from a single sample in a study of shared clonotypes between healthy human individuals. Sequencing used immunoSEQ multiplex PCR; TCRdb keeps in-frame clones, though not all of them. The table records about 460,000 clones, 60% to 80% of them present only once. The source material was PBMCs. Receptors were obtained from a woman aged 40-49 years in good health. Some clones in this sample may be carry-over from other donors' samples. The CDR3 runs from the conserved cysteine through the conserved F or W. Fields, in order: clone size, J gene, D gene, CDR3 length, V gene, CDR3 protein, CDR3 DNA. A D gene is named only where the DNA matches it firmly. Clone size appears in some rows only: once, few, many, or a class for an expanded clone.

.,TRBJ2-7,.,12,TRBV30,CAWTGLEDEQYF,TGTGCCTGGACAGGCCTGGAGGACGAGCAGTACTTC
.,TRBJ2-7,TRBD2,15,TRBV5-1,CASSYGTSGSYEQYF,TGCGCCAGCAGCTACGGGACTAGCGGGAGTTACGAGCAGTACTTC
once,TRBJ2-5,TRBD1,13,TRBV11-2,CASSSDRIETQYF,TGTGCCAGCAGCTCGGACAGGATAGAGACCCAGTACTTC
.,TRBJ1-5,.,14,TRBV7-8,CASSLVPKDQPQHF,TGTGCCAGCAGCTTAGTCCCCAAAGATCAGCCCCAGCATTTT
.,TRBJ2-7,.,14,TRBV27,CASSRAGISYEQYF,TGTGCCAGCAGCAGAGCAGGGATCTCCTACGAGCAGTACTTC
.,TRBJ1-1,TRBD1,14,TRBV18,CASSSGQGGTEAFF,TGTGCCAGCTCATCGGGACAGGGGGGCACTGAAGCTTTCTTT
.,TRBJ2-5,.,13,TRBV2,CASNRGAQETQYF,TGTGCCAGCAACCGAGGGGCCCAAGAGACCCAGTACTTC
.,TRBJ2-7,TRBD2,14,TRBV7-9,CASSLVAGSDEQYF,TGTGCCAGCAGCTTAGTAGCGGGATCTGACGAGCAGTACTTC
once,TRBJ1-4,.,14,TRBV7-9,CASSLQGRSEKLFF,TGTGCCAGCAGCTTACAGGGGCGGAGTGAAAAACTGTTTTTT
once,TRBJ2-7,.,15,TRBV18,CASSPTGTPSYEQYF,TGTGCCAGCTCACCAACCGGGACTCCGTCCTACGAGCAGTACTTC
once,TRBJ2-5,TRBD1,15,TRBV29-1,CSVLLRQGWRETQYF,TGCAGCGTCCTTCTAAGACAGGGGTGGAGGGAGACCCAGTACTTC
.,TRBJ1-2,.,13,TRBV4-3,CASSQDGRYGYTF,TGCGCCAGCAGCCAAGATGGCCGGTATGGCTACACCTTC
.,TRBJ1-1,.,15,TRBV7-2,CASSPNPKVNTEAFF,TGTGCCAGCAGCCCAAACCCTAAGGTGAACACTGAAGCTTTCTTT
few,TRBJ2-1,TRBD2,19,TRBV7-2,CASSFRPGLAGEVVNEQFF,TGTGCCAGCAGCTTTAGGCCGGGACTAGCGGGAGAGGTGGTCAATGAGCAGTTCTTC
.,TRBJ2-7,.,14,TRBV21-1,CASRNNAGPTQQYF,TGTGCCAGCCGAAACAATGCAGGACCTACGCAGCAGTACTTC
.,TRBJ2-1,.,14,TRBV7-2,CASSLGGGSPEQFF,TGTGCCAGCAGCTTAGGAGGGGGGAGTCCTGAGCAGTTCTTC
.,TRBJ2-1,TRBD2,15,TRBV2,CASSERRGSYNEQFF,TGTGCCAGCAGTGAAAGGCGGGGGTCCTACAATGAGCAGTTCTTC
.,TRBJ1-1,.,14,TRBV18,CASSPRQDGTEAFF,TGTGCCAGCTCACCACGCCAGGATGGGACTGAAGCTTTCTTT
.,TRBJ2-6,TRBD1,17,TRBV9,CASSDGQGASGANVLTF,TGTGCCAGCAGCGACGGACAGGGGGCGTCTGGGGCCAACGTCCTGACTTTC
.,TRBJ1-2,.,13,TRBV28,CASSPRDTRSYTF,TGTGCCAGCAGTCCACGGGACACTAGGAGCTACACCTTC
.,TRBJ2-6,.,18,TRBV5-5,CASSLVQVVASGANVLTF,TGTGCCAGCAGCTTGGTACAGGTTGTCGCCTCTGGGGCCAACGTCCTGACTTTC
many,TRBJ1-1,TRBD1,14,TRBV6-4,CASSDSIETGRAFF,TGTGCCAGCAGTGACTCGATTGAGACAGGGAGAGCTTTCTTT
.,TRBJ2-2,.,15,TRBV28,CASSLSSSWTGELFF,TGTGCCAGCAGTTTATCCTCCTCCTGGACCGGGGAGCTGTTTTTT
.,TRBJ1-2,TRBD1,15,TRBV18,CASSEVGTGTYGYTF,TGTGCCAGCTCAGAAGTCGGGACAGGGACGTATGGCTACACCTTC
many,TRBJ1-5,.,13,TRBV6-6,CASNTGFNQPQHF,TGTGCCAGCAACACAGGTTTCAATCAGCCCCAGCATTTT
.,TRBJ2-4,.,14,TRBV2,CASGQTGLRSIQYF,TGTGCCAGCGGCCAGACAGGTCTGCGGAGCATTCAGTACTTC
.,TRBJ2-6,.,16,TRBV4-2,CASSQGDPSGANVLTF,TGTGCCAGCAGCCAAGGGGACCCCTCTGGGGCCAACGTCCTGACTTTC
.,TRBJ1-2,TRBD1,13,TRBV25-1,CASTRQGSYGYTF,TGTGCCAGCACGAGACAGGGGAGCTATGGCTACACCTTC
.,TRBJ2-2,.,16,TRBV7-9,CASRQLVPVNTGELFF,TGTGCCAGCAGGCAACTGGTTCCCGTTAACACCGGGGAGCTGTTTTTT
.,TRBJ2-7,.,15,TRBV30,CAWIPRWDTSYEQYF,TGTGCCTGGATTCCAAGGTGGGACACGTCCTACGAGCAGTACTTC
.,TRBJ2-2,.,17,TRBV28,CASSVSGAPSGTGELFF,TGTGCCAGCAGTGTCTCAGGGGCCCCTTCGGGAACCGGGGAGCTGTTTTTT
.,TRBJ2-3,.,16,TRBV9,CASSVASGGVTDTQYF,TGTGCCAGCAGCGTAGCTAGTGGGGGAGTGACAGATACGCAGTATTTT
.,TRBJ2-7,.,14,TRBV11-2,CASSLDHGPYEQYF,TGTGCCAGCAGCTTAGATCATGGACCCTACGAGCAGTACTTC
once,TRBJ2-3,.,17,TRBV7-2,CASSFLTQGSSTDTQYF,TGTGCCAGCAGCTTCCTCACGCAGGGATCTAGCACAGATACGCAGTATTTT
.,TRBJ2-3,.,14,TRBV2,CARFGAIGTDTQYF,TGTGCCAGGTTCGGAGCAATCGGCACAGATACGCAGTATTTT
.,TRBJ1-5,.,17,TRBV2,CASSGTEDLNSNQPQHF,TGTGCCAGCAGCGGGACGGAGGACCTAAATAGCAATCAGCCCCAGCATTTT
.,TRBJ2-1,TRBD2,13,TRBV7-8,CASSIGLANEQFF,TGTGCCAGCAGCATCGGACTAGCCAATGAGCAGTTCTTC
.,TRBJ2-5,.,19,TRBV4-3,CASSQDGADRAAGKETQYF,TGCGCCAGCAGCCAAGATGGGGCGGACAGGGCAGCGGGGAAAGAGACCCAGTACTTC
.,TRBJ1-3,.,14,TRBV6-1,CASSGRQHGNTIYF,TGTGCCAGCAGTGGGCGACAGCATGGAAACACCATATATTTT
.,TRBJ1-1,.,13,TRBV28,CASSPGAGTEAFF,TGTGCCAGCAGTCCCGGAGCGGGTACTGAAGCTTTCTTT
.,TRBJ2-3,.,17,TRBV10-3,CAISRATGNTGTDTQYF,TGTGCCATCAGCCGTGCCACAGGGAATACTGGCACAGATACGCAGTATTTT
.,TRBJ2-5,.,14,TRBV5-4,CASSLEATEETQYF,TGTGCCAGCAGCTTGGAAGCGACCGAAGAGACCCAGTACTTC
.,TRBJ1-5,.,16,TRBV28,CASRTGGRGSNQPQHF,TGTGCCAGCAGAACCGGGGGAAGGGGAAGCAATCAGCCCCAGCATTTT
.,TRBJ2-7,TRBD2,15,TRBV28,CASSLRLAGGREQYF,TGTGCCAGCAGTTTACGACTAGCGGGAGGGCGGGAGCAGTACTTC
.,TRBJ1-1,.,16,TRBV6-6,CASSYSTSGANTEAFF,TGTGCCAGCAGTTACTCTACAAGCGGGGCGAACACTGAAGCTTTCTTT
.,TRBJ2-7,.,13,TRBV30,CAWGEDTRGEQYF,TGTGCCTGGGGGGAGGATACGCGCGGCGAGCAGTACTTC
.,TRBJ2-7,TRBD2,15,TRBV6-1,CATLPREGPFYEQYF,TGTGCCACCCTGCCCCGGGAGGGGCCCTTCTACGAGCAGTACTTC
.,TRBJ1-5,TRBD1,14,TRBV6-5,CASRTGTGAQPQHF,TGTGCCAGCAGAACCGGGACAGGGGCGCAGCCCCAGCATTTT
.,TRBJ2-7,.,15,TRBV11-2,CASSFRGTVIHEQYF,TGTGCCAGCAGCTTCCGGGGGACAGTGATACACGAGCAGTACTTC
.,TRBJ1-4,.,12,TRBV30,CAWSVHREKLFF,TGTGCCTGGAGTGTACACCGAGAAAAACTGTTTTTT
.,TRBJ1-2,.,14,TRBV6-1,CASVLGTGYYGYTF,TGTGCCAGCGTACTAGGAACGGGTTACTATGGCTACACCTTC
.,TRBJ2-7,TRBD1,12,TRBV29-1,CSVEGQGYEQYF,TGCAGCGTTGAAGGACAGGGATACGAGCAGTACTTC
.,TRBJ2-1,TRBD1,14,TRBV25-1,CASSRGTGVGEQFF,TGTGCCAGCAGTAGGGGGACAGGGGTCGGCGAGCAGTTCTTC
.,TRBJ1-2,TRBD1,15,TRBV30,CAWSEGQGWWYGYTF,TGTGCCTGGAGTGAGGGACAGGGGTGGTGGTATGGCTACACCTTC